The 4 T cell receptor beta chains below come from one sample, sequenced in a study of blood T cell repertoires in COVID-19 (dated by TCRdb to the early 2020s). Library prep was done by the immunoSEQ multiplex PCR assay. The immuneACCESS repertoire file appears here via TCRdb, limited to in-frame rearrangements. These files lack a portion of the clones; in checked studies, under half of the deficit traces to unresolved V genes, and the cause of the others is not known. Across this sample there are 150,000 or so clones, with about 83% seen only once. The biggest ten clones account for less than 5.5% of the sample. Sequenced material: peripheral blood. The origin of the receptors is a human donor in a cohort sampled during active COVID-19.

This chain joins TRBV19 and TRBJ2-3; D is perhaps TRBD2 (6 bases). The CDR3 extends over 14 amino acids. Germline values: CDR1 LNHDA, CDR2 SQIVND (reference sequence). Trimming left V 5 bases short and J 2 bases short, with 11 bases between. This chain's CDR3 is CASSPSASTDTQYF. The CDR3 DNA reads as TGTGCCAGTAGTCCTAGCGCATCCACAGATACGCAGTATTTT.

V usage is TRBV6-5 and J usage is TRBJ2-5, with D maybe TRBD1 (5 bases). This CDR3 has 13 amino acids. The V end was cut by 10 bases, the J end by 1 base, with 13 bases between. Germline lookup yields CDR1 MNHEY and CDR2 SVGAGI. The CDR3 spells CATTGRTQETQYF. As DNA, the CDR3 is TGTGCCACCACAGGACGGACCCAAGAGACCCAGTACTTC.

J is TRBJ2-7 and V is TRBV2; possibly TRBD2 for D (7 bases). The CDR3 has 12 residues. Germline assignment: CDR1 SNHLY and CDR2 FYNNEI. V shed 2 bases and J shed 11 bases, with 13 bases lying between them. CDR3 DNA: TGTGCCAGCAGTGAACGGGGGGCCCAGGAGTACTTC. Amino acid sequence: CASSERGAQEYF.

This clone was counted between two and nine times. The chain carries TRBV18 and TRBJ1-2; no definite D call. The CDR3 is 13 amino acids. V was trimmed by 6 bases and J by 7 bases, leaving 15 bases between them. CDR1 and CDR2 (germline): KGHSH, LQKENI. The CDR3 nucleotides read TGTGCCAGCTCCCCCAGCCGGGTACCTGGCTACACCTTC. This sequence encodes CASSPSRVPGYTF.